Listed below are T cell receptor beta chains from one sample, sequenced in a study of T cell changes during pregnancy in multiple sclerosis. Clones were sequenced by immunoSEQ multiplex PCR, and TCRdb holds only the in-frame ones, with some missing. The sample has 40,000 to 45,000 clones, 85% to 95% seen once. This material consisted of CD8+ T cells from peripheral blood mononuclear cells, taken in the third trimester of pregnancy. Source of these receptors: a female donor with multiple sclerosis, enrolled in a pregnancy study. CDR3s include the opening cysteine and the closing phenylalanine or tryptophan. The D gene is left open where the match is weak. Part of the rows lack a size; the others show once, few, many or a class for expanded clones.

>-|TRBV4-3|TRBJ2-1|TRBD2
CASSRETTSGGVLGSYNEQFF
TGCGCCAGCAGCCGGGAGACTACTAGCGGGGGGGTTCTGGGCTCCTACAATGAGCAGTTCTTC
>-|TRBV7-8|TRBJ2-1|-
CASSLGVGRSSYNEQFF
TGTGCCAGCAGCTTAGGGGTGGGCCGTAGCTCCTACAATGAGCAGTTCTTC
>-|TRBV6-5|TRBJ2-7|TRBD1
CASSYSTGQVSYEQYF
TGTGCCAGCAGTTACTCGACGGGACAGGTCTCCTACGAGCAGTACTTC
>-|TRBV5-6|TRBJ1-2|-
CASSLSRGYMDGYTF
TGTGCCAGCAGCTTGTCCAGGGGATATATGGATGGCTACACCTTC
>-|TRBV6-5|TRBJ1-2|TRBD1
CASSPGTAVLGYTF
TGTGCCAGCAGCCCCGGGACAGCCGTTTTAGGGTACACCTTC
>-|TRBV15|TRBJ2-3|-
CATSRDQSVSGTDTQYF
TGTGCCACCAGCAGAGATCAGTCAGTGAGCGGGACAGATACGCAGTATTTT
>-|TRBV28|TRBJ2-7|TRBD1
CASSFGTGPYEQYF
TGTGCCAGCAGTTTTGGGACAGGGCCCTACGAGCAGTACTTC
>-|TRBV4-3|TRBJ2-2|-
CASSHSPGQNTGELFF
TGCGCCAGCAGCCATTCCCCGGGACAGAACACCGGGGAGCTGTTTTTT
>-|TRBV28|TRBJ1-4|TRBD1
CASSNLRGRSNEKLFF
TGTGCCAGCAGTAACCTCAGGGGGCGGTCTAATGAAAAACTGTTTTTT
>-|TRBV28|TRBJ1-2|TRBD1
CASSLQGALSSNYGYTF
TGTGCCAGCAGTTTACAGGGGGCCCTATCATCAAACTATGGCTACACCTTC
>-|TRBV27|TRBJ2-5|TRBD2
CASSFGTSGGETQYF
TGTGCCAGCAGTTTTGGGACTAGCGGCGGGGAGACCCAGTACTTC
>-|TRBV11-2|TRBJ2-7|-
CASSSQGYEQYF
TGTGCCAGCAGTTCCCAGGGCTACGAGCAGTACTTC
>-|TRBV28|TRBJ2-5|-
CASSFLSIQETQYF
TGTGCCAGCAGTTTCTTGAGTATCCAAGAGACCCAGTACTTC
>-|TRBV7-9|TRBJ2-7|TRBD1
CASSSSVGGVGDYEQYF
TGTGCCAGCAGCTCCTCGGTAGGGGGCGTCGGGGATTACGAGCAGTACTTC
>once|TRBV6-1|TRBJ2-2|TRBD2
CASSELAGGTGELFF
TGTGCCAGCAGTGAACTAGCGGGGGGTACCGGGGAGCTGTTTTTT
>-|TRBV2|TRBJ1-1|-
CASNPTGTATEAFF
TGTGCCAGCAATCCAACAGGGACGGCCACTGAAGCTTTCTTT
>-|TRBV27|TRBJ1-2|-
CASSLSRVVDPGSGYTF
TGTGCCAGCAGTTTATCGCGGGTGGTGGACCCCGGGAGCGGCTACACCTTC
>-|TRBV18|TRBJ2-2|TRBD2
CASSPTSGNKGAGELFF
TGTGCCAGCTCACCGACTAGCGGGAATAAAGGTGCCGGGGAGCTGTTTTTT
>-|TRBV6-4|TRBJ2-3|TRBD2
CASSTSAGSTDTQYF
TGTGCCAGCAGTACATCAGCGGGAAGCACAGATACGCAGTATTTT
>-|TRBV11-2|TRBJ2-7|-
CASSQIQGPSYEQYF
TGTGCCAGCAGCCAGATACAGGGACCGTCCTACGAGCAGTACTTC